The rows below give T cell receptor beta chains drawn from one sample of a study of cytotoxic CD8 clonotypes in ibrutinib-treated CLL. Profiled with immunoSEQ multiplex PCR; TCRdb holds only in-frame clones, not every one. The sample contains some 150,000 clones, over 60% of which appear only once. The sequenced sample was PBMCs, obtained after 12 months of ibrutinib treatment. These receptors all stem from a human donor with chronic lymphocytic leukemia. Each CDR3 is given with its conserved first and last residue. The D gene is left open where the match is weak. Expanded clones are given a class, and other clones once, few, many or no size at all.

j_gene: TRBJ2-1; d_gene: TRBD2; abundance: .; v_gene: TRBV5-1; CDR3nt: TGCGCCAGCAGCTTGGACCGACTAGCGAGCCCCTACAATGAGCAGTTCTTC; CDR3aa: CASSLDRLASPYNEQFF
j_gene: TRBJ2-1; d_gene: TRBD1; abundance: .; v_gene: TRBV12-5; CDR3nt: TGTGCTAGTGCCAAGGGACAGGGGGGGTACAATGAGCAGTTCTTC; CDR3aa: CASAKGQGGYNEQFF
j_gene: TRBJ2-7; d_gene: TRBD2; abundance: .; v_gene: TRBV18; CDR3nt: TGTGCCAGCTCACAAAATCTAGCGGGAGGGCGGTACGAGCAGTACTTC; CDR3aa: CASSQNLAGGRYEQYF
j_gene: TRBJ2-5; d_gene: .; abundance: .; v_gene: TRBV18; CDR3nt: TGTGCCAGCTCACCAAACCCGGGGGAAGAGACCCAGTACTTC; CDR3aa: CASSPNPGEETQYF
j_gene: TRBJ2-1; d_gene: TRBD2; abundance: .; v_gene: TRBV11-2; CDR3nt: TGTGCCAGCAGCTTAGCCCTCCTAGCGGGGGTGAATGAGCAGTTCTTC; CDR3aa: CASSLALLAGVNEQFF
j_gene: TRBJ1-5; d_gene: .; abundance: .; v_gene: TRBV6-5; CDR3nt: TGTGCCAGCAGTTCCACGTCTTATAGCAATCAGCCCCAGCATTTT; CDR3aa: CASSSTSYSNQPQHF
j_gene: TRBJ1-4; d_gene: .; abundance: .; v_gene: TRBV2; CDR3nt: TGTGCCAGCAGCCCGCTGCAGCCAACTAATGAAAAACTGTTTTTT; CDR3aa: CASSPLQPTNEKLFF
j_gene: TRBJ2-7; d_gene: .; abundance: .; v_gene: TRBV7-2; CDR3nt: TGTGCCAGCAGCTTATTTTCCGGAGGAGGCCACGAGCAGTACTTC; CDR3aa: CASSLFSGGGHEQYF
j_gene: TRBJ1-1; d_gene: .; abundance: .; v_gene: TRBV11-1; CDR3nt: TGTGCCAGCAGCTTATCGTTCACTGAAGCTTTCTTT; CDR3aa: CASSLSFTEAFF
j_gene: TRBJ2-1; d_gene: TRBD2; abundance: .; v_gene: TRBV7-9; CDR3nt: TGTGCCAGCAGCTTAGGACTAGCGGGGGAGTTCTTC; CDR3aa: CASSLGLAGEFF
j_gene: TRBJ1-4; d_gene: .; abundance: .; v_gene: TRBV4-1; CDR3nt: TGCGCCAGCAGCCGCATTAGGGGCCGCGGTGAAAAACTGTTTTTT; CDR3aa: CASSRIRGRGEKLFF
j_gene: TRBJ2-5; d_gene: TRBD2; abundance: .; v_gene: TRBV15; CDR3nt: TGTGCCACCAGCGGAAGACTAGCGGGAGGGCGGGAGACCCAGTACTTC; CDR3aa: CATSGRLAGGRETQYF
j_gene: TRBJ1-2; d_gene: .; abundance: .; v_gene: TRBV20-1; CDR3nt: TGCAGTGCTAGAGAGGGGACAGGCTACACCTTC; CDR3aa: CSAREGTGYTF
j_gene: TRBJ2-5; d_gene: .; abundance: once; v_gene: TRBV7-2; CDR3nt: TGTGCCAGCAGCCCACTATATCGTCCGGAGACCCAGTACTTC; CDR3aa: CASSPLYRPETQYF
j_gene: TRBJ2-5; d_gene: .; abundance: .; v_gene: TRBV7-6; CDR3nt: TGTGCCAGCAGCCCCTTGGGGGGAAGAGAGACCCAGTACTTC; CDR3aa: CASSPLGGRETQYF
j_gene: TRBJ2-7; d_gene: TRBD1; abundance: .; v_gene: TRBV28; CDR3nt: TGTGCCAGCAGGCCGACAGGGACCAGAAAGGAGCAGTACTTC; CDR3aa: CASRPTGTRKEQYF
j_gene: TRBJ2-7; d_gene: TRBD2; abundance: once; v_gene: TRBV5-1; CDR3nt: TGCGCCAGCAGCTTTAGGACTAGCGGGAGGCCCTACGAGCAGTACTTC; CDR3aa: CASSFRTSGRPYEQYF
j_gene: TRBJ2-6; d_gene: TRBD1; abundance: .; v_gene: TRBV15; CDR3nt: TGTGCCACACTACAGGGGCACTCGGGGGCCAACGTCCTGACTTTC; CDR3aa: CATLQGHSGANVLTF
j_gene: TRBJ2-7; d_gene: .; abundance: .; v_gene: TRBV9; CDR3nt: TGTGCCAGCAGCGTAGCGTCGGGGGACACCTACGAGCAGTACTTC; CDR3aa: CASSVASGDTYEQYF
j_gene: TRBJ1-5; d_gene: .; abundance: .; v_gene: TRBV9; CDR3nt: TGTGCCAGCAGCGTAGGGACCCAGGCGGGATGGCCCCAGCATTTT; CDR3aa: CASSVGTQAGWPQHF
j_gene: TRBJ2-2; d_gene: .; abundance: .; v_gene: TRBV27; CDR3nt: TGTGCCAGCAGTTTAAGGGAAAGTCGGCAGTTAGGGGACACCGGGGAGCTGTTTTTT; CDR3aa: CASSLRESRQLGDTGELFF
j_gene: TRBJ2-7; d_gene: .; abundance: .; v_gene: TRBV5-4; CDR3nt: TGTGCCAGCAGCTTGGGGGGGCCGTACGAGCAGTACTTC; CDR3aa: CASSLGGPYEQYF